A single sample is the source of the 16 T cell receptor beta chains below, sequenced in a study of cytomegalovirus exposure and HLA in healthy donors. The table came from immunoSEQ multiplex PCR; TCRdb's copy has only in-frame clones and leaves some out. The sample contains approximately 160,000 clones, around nine tenths of which appear only once. The sequenced sample consisted of PBMCs. The receptors originated from a woman aged 18-35 years in good health and CMV-seronegative.

This chain uses TRBV9 with TRBJ1-2; maybe TRBD1 (5 bases). V gave up 0 bases and J gave up 8 bases, with 14 bases separating them. Germline values: CDR1 SGDLS, CDR2 YYNGEE. The CDR3 runs 14 residues. The CDR3 DNA reads TGTGCCAGCAGCGTAGGGCGGGGCCTGCGAGGCTACACCTTC. Amino acid sequence: CASSVGRGLRGYTF.

This chain uses TRBV18 with TRBJ1-5; no reliable D call. CDR3 length: 12 amino acids. The V gene lost 6 bases and the J gene lost 5 bases, with 8 bases spanning the gap. CDR1 is KGHSH, CDR2 LQKENI, per germline. In DNA form, the CDR3 reads TGTGCCAGCTCGCTACCTTATCAGCCCCAGCATTTT. Translated: CASSLPYQPQHF.

This rearrangement joins TRBV7-9 to TRBJ2-3; no definite D call. Trimming shortened V by 5 bases and J by 4 bases, and 13 bases separated the two germline ends. The CDR3 contains 14 residues. CDR1 is SEHNR and CDR2 is FQNEAQ in the germline V gene (reference sequence). CDR3 nucleotides: TGTGCCAGCAGCCTACGGTCTTCCCCAGATACGCAGTATTTT. Translated, it gives CASSLRSSPDTQYF.

The V gene is TRBV5-1, the J gene TRBJ1-2; 8 bases align to TRBD1. Germline assignment: CDR1 SGHRS and CDR2 YFSETQ. This CDR3 has 15 amino acids. After removal of 0 bases from V and 3 bases from J, the junction contained 4 bases not matched to a gene. This CDR3 is CASSLVVTGDYGYTF. The CDR3 nucleotides read TGCGCCAGCAGCTTGGTGGTGACAGGGGACTATGGCTACACCTTC.

This clone was seen once. The V call is TRBV29-1, the J call TRBJ1-4; no clear D. The germline V gene encodes CDR1 SQVTM and CDR2 ANQGSEA. The V end lost 6 bases, the J end lost 4 bases, and 18 bases lay between the germline ends. The CDR3 consists of 15 residues. Here the CDR3 reads CSVVALEEFNEKLFF. CDR3 DNA: TGCAGCGTCGTAGCCCTTGAGGAGTTTAATGAAAAACTGTTTTTT.

The chain is built from TRBV7-9 and TRBJ1-1, with 8 bases aligning to TRBD1. The CDR3 loop spans 16 amino acids. Trimming took 4 bases from V and 0 from J; bases not matched to a gene: 7. Germline assignment: CDR1 SEHNR and CDR2 FQNEAQ (reference sequence). The CDR3 here is CASSSPGGGLNTEAFF. As DNA, the CDR3 is TGTGCCAGCAGCTCCCCAGGGGGCGGGTTGAACACTGAAGCTTTCTTT.

This clone was picked up one time. The chain is built from TRBV19 and TRBJ1-6, with D unresolved. Trimming took 5 bases from V and 1 from J, leaving 6 bases between them. This CDR3 is 14 amino acids long. CDR1 is LNHDA, CDR2 SQIVND, per germline (reference sequence). The CDR3 is CASSPGSYNSPLHF. CDR3 coding DNA: TGTGCCAGTAGTCCCGGGTCCTATAATTCACCCCTCCACTTT.

The V and J genes are TRBV30 and TRBJ1-1; D gene unclear. Per germline, CDR1 GTSNPN and CDR2 SVGIG (reference sequence). This CDR3 comprises 13 residues. With 4 bases removed from V and 4 bases from J, the gap between germline ends came to 13 bases. The CDR3 DNA is TGTGCCTGGACTTGGGCCCAAGGCACTGAAGCTTTCTTT. Translated: CAWTWAQGTEAFF. Full variable domain (rest looked up from reference TRBV30 and TRBJ1-1): SQTIHQWPATLVQPVGSPLSLECTVEGTSNPNLYWYRQAAGRGLQLLFYSVGIGQISSEVPQNLSASRPQDRQFILSSKKLLLSDSGFYLCAWTWAQGTEAFFGQGTRLTVV.

The chain joins TRBV5-6 to TRBJ1-6, with D possibly being TRBD1 (6 bases). Germline loops: CDR1 SGHDT, CDR2 YYEEEE. Trimming left V 3 bases short and J 3 bases short, with 13 bases between. The CDR3 loop spans 16 amino acids. The CDR3 nucleotides read TGTGCCAGCAGCTCTCTGGACAGTGACTATAATTCACCCCTCCACTTT. This sequence encodes CASSSLDSDYNSPLHF.

The V and J genes are TRBV4-3 and TRBJ2-1; possibly TRBD2 for D (5 bases). Trimming took off 3 bases at V and 4 bases at J, with 10 bases between the two ends. There are 14 residues in the CDR3. Germline V CDR1 and CDR2: LGHNA, YSLEER. The CDR3: CASSHWRIYNEQFF. In nucleotides, the CDR3 is TGCGCCAGCAGCCATTGGAGGATTTACAATGAGCAGTTCTTC.

The chain links TRBV5-1 to TRBJ2-6, with 11 bases aligning to TRBD1. CDR1 and CDR2 from the germline V gene are SGHRS and YFSETQ. V was clipped by 1 base and J by 1 base; unmatched bases: 4. The CDR3 has 18 residues. DNA of the CDR3: TGCGCCAGCAGCTTGTCAGGACAGGGGGCGTCTGGGGCCAACGTCCTGACTTTC. This codes for CASSLSGQGASGANVLTF.

This clone has just a few counts. As DNA, the CDR3 is TGTGCCAGCAGACCGGACAGTATCAATTCACCCCTCCACTTT. Translation gives CASRPDSINSPLHF. The rearrangement joins TRBV7-3 to TRBJ1-6; TRBD1 is a possible D gene (6 bases). The germline gives CDR1 SGHTA, CDR2 FQGTGA. V was pared by 6 bases and J by 7 bases, with 13 bases between. The CDR3 has 14 residues.

This clone was recorded a few times. The chain uses TRBV14 and TRBJ2-4; D possibly corresponds to TRBD2 (6 bases). The CDR3 runs to 14 residues. Trimming left V 5 bases short and J 7 bases short, with 15 bases between. Germline values: CDR1 SGHDN, CDR2 FVKESK. CDR3 sequence (DNA): TGTGCCAGCAGCGCACCGGGACTTGCCAACATTCAGTACTTC. Amino acid sequence: CASSAPGLANIQYF.

The chain combines TRBV2 with TRBJ1-5; maybe TRBD1 (6 bases). The CDR3 length is 13 residues. V lost 6 bases to trimming and J lost 7 bases, with 13 bases between them. Germline CDR1 SNHLY, CDR2 FYNNEI. The CDR3 loop reads CASRDSLFQPQHF. Here the CDR3 DNA reads TGTGCCAGCAGGGACAGCCTATTCCAGCCCCAGCATTTT.

The genes are TRBV7-9 and TRBJ1-2; weak D call: TRBD1 (5 bases). The CDR3 extends over 15 amino acids. Germline CDR1 reads SEHNR; CDR2 reads FQNEAQ (reference sequence). Between the trimmed V and J ends, which lost 2 bases and 4 bases, there was a span of 14 bases. CDR3 sequence: CASSLSREAGYGYTF. The CDR3 DNA is TGTGCCAGCAGCTTAAGCAGGGAAGCAGGCTATGGCTACACCTTC.

The rearrangement joins TRBV29-1 to TRBJ1-2; 9 nucleotides agree with TRBD1. The CDR3 totals 14 residues. Germline V lookup: CDR1 SQVTM, CDR2 ANQGSEA. Unmatched junction bases numbered 7, after V lost 4 bases and J lost 4 bases. The CDR3 loop is CSVVRGQGFYGYTF. The DNA of the CDR3 is TGCAGCGTTGTTCGGGGACAGGGATTCTATGGCTACACCTTC. Variable domain in full (rest from reference TRBV29-1 and TRBJ1-2): SAVISQKPSRDICQRGTSLTIQCQVDSQVTMMFWYRQQPGQSLTLIATANQGSEATYESGFVIDKFPISRPNLTFSTLTVSNMSPEDSSIYLCSVVRGQGFYGYTFGSGTRLTVV.